The 26 T cell receptor beta chains below all came from one sample that was sequenced in a study of STAT5B mutations in CD4+ large granular lymphocyte leukemia. Libraries were prepared by immunoSEQ multiplex PCR; TCRdb keeps only in-frame clonotypes and omits some of them. Counted here are 25,000 to 30,000 clones, 80% to 85% occurring once; the ten biggest clones make up around 0.33%. Sequencing was done on a sample of CD4+ T cells from blood buffy coats. Receptors originate from a human donor in good health.

The V gene is TRBV7-2, the J gene TRBJ2-5; D possibly corresponds to TRBD2 (5 bases). The closer fit of TRBJ2-7 to the DNA end suggests the J call may be wrong. The CDR3 is made up of 14 amino acids. Germline V lookup: CDR1 SGHTA, CDR2 FQGNSA. The CDR3 here is CASSFSLAIYEQYF. CDR3 in DNA: TGTGCCAGCAGCTTTAGTCTAGCAATATACGAGCAGTACTTC.

The V gene is TRBV10-3, the J gene TRBJ1-5; TRBD1 is a possible D gene (5 bases). V was trimmed by 2 bases and J by 1 base, leaving 9 bases between them. Per the germline V gene, CDR1 is ENHRY and CDR2 is SYGVKD. This CDR3 is built from 15 residues. This CDR3 reads CAISEGGGSNQPQHF. CDR3 in DNA: TGTGCCATCAGTGAGGGGGGGGGAAGCAATCAGCCCCAGCATTTT.

The chain links TRBV4-2 to TRBJ1-2, with a tentative D call TRBD1 (5 bases). This CDR3 is built from 13 residues. Germline values: CDR1 LGHNA, CDR2 YNFKEQ. The V gene lost 2 bases and the J gene lost 8 bases, with 12 bases spanning the gap. Here the CDR3 reads CASSQSGGGGYTF. The CDR3 nucleotides are TGTGCCAGCAGCCAATCCGGCGGGGGAGGCTACACCTTC.

The rearrangement links TRBV5-4 to TRBJ2-5, with 8 nucleotides matching TRBD2. Germline CDR1 and CDR2: SGHNT and YYREEE (reference sequence). V lost 4 bases and J lost 5; bases outside the gene matches: 7. The CDR3 covers 14 residues. The DNA for the CDR3 is TGTGCCAGCAGCCCCGGACTAGCTCGGGAGACCCAGTACTTC. It encodes CASSPGLARETQYF.

J is TRBJ1-3 and V is TRBV28; possibly TRBD1 for D (6 bases). Germline V CDR1 and CDR2: MDHEN, SYDVKM. The CDR3 sequence is 16 residues long. Trimming stripped 7 bases from V and 0 bases from J, with 16 bases between. CDR3 sequence reads: CASMGHSPSSGNTIYF. The CDR3 DNA reads as TGTGCCAGCATGGGACACAGCCCGAGCTCTGGAAACACCATATATTTT.

The rearrangement joins TRBV2 to TRBJ1-4; 8 nucleotides agree with TRBD1. The J segment lost 5 bases and the V segment lost 8 bases, leaving 10 bases of the junction unmatched. The germline V gene has CDR1 SNHLY and CDR2 FYNNEI. This CDR3 has 15 amino acids. The CDR3 DNA sequence: TGTGCCAGCCGTGCCGGGACAGGAAGAAATGAAAAACTGTTTTTT. Translating it yields CASRAGTGRNEKLFF.

The chain recombines TRBV11-2 with TRBJ2-1, with a possible D match to TRBD1 (6 bases). Per the germline V gene, CDR1 is SGHAT and CDR2 is FQNNGV. The CDR3 is made up of 17 amino acids. V lost 2 bases to trimming and J lost 7 bases, with 21 bases between them. The chain's CDR3 is CASSLTDSVHIWNEQFF. As DNA, the CDR3 is TGTGCCAGCAGCTTAACGGACAGTGTTCACATATGGAATGAGCAGTTCTTC.

The CDR3 is CASSQHEGAILGNTIYF. The CDR3 DNA reads as TGCGCCAGCAGCCAACACGAGGGGGCAATACTTGGAAACACCATATATTTT. V usage is TRBV4-1 and J usage is TRBJ1-3, with 7 bases aligning to TRBD1. There are 17 residues in the CDR3. The germline V gene encodes CDR1 MGHRA and CDR2 YSYEKL. Germline trimming cut 2 bases from V and 3 bases from J; bases unmatched to any gene: 10.

The chain carries TRBV6-5 and TRBJ1-1, with D uncertain. The germline CDR1 and CDR2 sequences are MNHEY and SVGAGI. V lost 2 bases and J lost 1, with 11 bases in between. This CDR3 comprises 15 residues. CDR3 coding DNA: TGTGCCAGCAGTTACACCGCCACAGCGAACACTGAAGCTTTCTTT. Translating it yields CASSYTATANTEAFF.

This clone came up once. The CDR3 DNA follows: TGTGCCAGCAGTGAAGTGAACAGGCTTGCATATGGCTACACCTTC. It encodes CASSEVNRLAYGYTF. V gene TRBV6-1 combines with J gene TRBJ1-2, with TRBD1 as a possible D gene (5 bases). Germline CDR1 and CDR2: MNHNS and SASEGT. Trimming took 1 base from V and 5 from J, leaving 14 bases between them. The CDR3 spans 15 residues.

This clone was found once. This chain uses TRBV11-2 with TRBJ1-4; the D is unclear. The V end was cut by 2 bases, the J end by 0 bases, with 7 bases between. The CDR3 has 15 residues. Germline V lookup: CDR1 SGHAT, CDR2 FQNNGV. The chain's CDR3 is CASSLFGATNEKLFF. The CDR3 DNA sequence: TGTGCCAGCAGCTTATTTGGAGCAACTAATGAAAAACTGTTTTTT.

This clone was detected only a few times. V gene TRBV28 combines with J gene TRBJ1-5, with a weak D call TRBD1 (5 bases). There are 15 residues in the CDR3. Trimming left V 10 bases short and J 2 bases short, with 18 bases between. The germline CDR1 and CDR2 sequences are MDHEN and SYDVKM. CDR3 DNA sequence: TGTGCCACCGTAGCGGGACCCCGCGGCAATCAGCCCCAGCATTTT. The encoded protein is CATVAGPRGNQPQHF.

The chain links TRBV6-5 to TRBJ1-1; 7 positions agree with TRBD1. There are 15 residues in the CDR3. The V gene end was trimmed by 6 bases and the J gene end by 4 bases; junction bases not matched to a gene: 11. Looked up from germline, CDR1 is MNHEY and CDR2 is SVGAGI. This CDR3 reads CASRRKLGTATEAFF. As DNA, the CDR3 is TGTGCCAGCAGGCGAAAGCTCGGGACAGCCACTGAAGCTTTCTTT.

The chain uses TRBV11-3 and TRBJ2-6; D gene unclear. Germline CDR1 reads SGHNT; CDR2 reads YENEEA. V dropped 1 base and J dropped 5 bases, with 9 bases sitting between them. The CDR3 has 15 amino acids. The CDR3 sequence is CASSLGQLWANVLTF. The CDR3 nucleotides are TGTGCCAGCAGCTTAGGGCAGCTGTGGGCCAACGTCCTGACTTTC.

This clone showed up just a few times. CDR3 loop: CASSQEPTGPEGNEQFF. As DNA, the CDR3 is TGCGCCAGCAGCCAAGAGCCGACCGGACCAGAGGGGAATGAGCAGTTCTTC. The rearrangement joins TRBV4-1 to TRBJ2-1, with D perhaps being TRBD1 or TRBD2 (5 bases each). The CDR3 consists of 17 residues. Germline V CDR1 and CDR2: MGHRA, YSYEKL. V was trimmed by 0 bases and J by 7 bases, leaving 19 bases between them.

This sequence joins TRBV7-2 and TRBJ2-2; 10 bases line up with TRBD2. The CDR3 extends over 15 amino acids. V was clipped by 7 bases and J by 5 bases; unmatched bases: 7. Germline lookup yields CDR1 SGHTA and CDR2 FQGNSA. The CDR3 loop is CASTRTSGRTGELFF. CDR3 in DNA: TGTGCCAGCACCCGGACTAGCGGACGGACCGGGGAGCTGTTTTTT.

The table lists this clone with a few counts. The chain links TRBV12-1 to TRBJ1-1. TRBV12-1 is described as a pseudogene. CDR3 length equals 11 residues. The CDR3 nucleotides read TGTGCCAGCAGCTTAGGGCTTGAAGCTTTCTTT. As protein: CASSLGLEAFF.

The CDR3 here is CASSLAVGLAQETQYF. The CDR3 DNA is TGTGCCAGCAGCTTGGCCGTTGGACTAGCTCAAGAGACCCAGTACTTC. The chain links TRBV5-4 to TRBJ2-5, with 8 bases fitting TRBD2. Germline V gene sequence: CDR1 SGHNT, CDR2 YYREEE (reference sequence). This CDR3 is built from 16 residues. V shed 0 bases and J 2 bases; nucleotides not matched to a gene: 6.

This clone was counted a single time. The V call is TRBV12-5, the J call TRBJ1-3; D call uncertain. Germline lookup yields CDR1 LGHNT and CDR2 FRNRAP. This CDR3 contains 15 residues. V dropped 0 bases and J dropped 0 bases, with 6 bases sitting between them. The CDR3 coding sequence is TGTGCTAGTGGTTTGGTACCCTTCTCTGGAAACACCATATATTTT. Protein sequence: CASGLVPFSGNTIYF.

The chain recombines TRBV6-1 with TRBJ2-7, with D possibly TRBD2 on 6 matching bases. Deletions cut 1 base from V and 7 bases from J, with 14 bases between. In germline, CDR1 is MNHNS, CDR2 SASEGT. There are 14 residues in the CDR3. The CDR3 spells CASSEGGLEREQYF. As DNA, the CDR3 is TGTGCCAGCAGTGAAGGGGGACTGGAGCGGGAGCAGTACTTC.

The sample holds a few counts of this clone. The V and J genes are TRBV27 and TRBJ1-6; the D gene is possibly TRBD1 (6 bases). The length of the CDR3 is 14 residues. The germline V gene encodes CDR1 MNHEY and CDR2 SMNVEV (reference sequence). The V gene lost 2 bases and the J gene lost 8 bases, with 10 bases spanning the gap. The CDR3 reads CASSLGQKYSPLHF. Written as DNA, the CDR3 is TGTGCCAGCAGTTTAGGACAGAAGTATTCACCCCTCCACTTT.

V and J are TRBV15 and TRBJ2-7; 7 positions agree with TRBD1. The CDR3 length is 13 residues. J was trimmed by 9 bases and V by 4 bases; bases with no gene match: 9. Germline-derived CDR1 and CDR2 are LNHNV and YYDKDF (reference sequence). Written as DNA, the CDR3 is TGTGCCACCAGCACCATAGACAGGGCAGGGCAGTACTTC. Translating gives CATSTIDRAGQYF.

The rearrangement links TRBV19 to TRBJ2-7; D is undetermined. The CDR3 loop spans 15 amino acids. Trimming stripped 3 bases from V and 0 bases from J, with 12 bases between. Per the germline V gene, CDR1 is LNHDA and CDR2 is SQIVND (reference sequence). In DNA, the CDR3 is TGTGCCAGTAGTATCGGTGTCTGGGTCTCCTACGAGCAGTACTTC. Its translation is CASSIGVWVSYEQYF.

This chain connects TRBV5-1 to TRBJ2-1; possibly TRBD1 for D (6 bases). The V gene lost 2 bases and the J gene lost 9 bases, with 15 bases spanning the gap. CDR1 and CDR2 (germline): SGHRS, YFSETQ. The CDR3 runs to 14 residues. The CDR3 DNA follows: TGCGCCAGCAGCTTCGCAGGGGAAGCAGGTGAGCAGTTCTTC. Its protein product is CASSFAGEAGEQFF.

The V call is TRBV29-1, the J call TRBJ2-1, with a tentative D call TRBD2 (5 bases). Germline CDR1 is SQVTM and CDR2 is ANQGSEA. The CDR3 is made up of 15 amino acids. Trimming shortened V by 6 bases and J by 0 bases, and 15 bases separated the two germline ends. CDR3 loop: CSVAGLMSSYNEQFF. For the CDR3, the DNA is TGCAGCGTGGCAGGACTCATGAGCTCCTACAATGAGCAGTTCTTC.

This chain links TRBV2 with TRBJ2-1; D could derive from TRBD1 or TRBD2 (7 bases each). The CDR3 contains 16 residues. In germline, CDR1 is SNHLY, CDR2 FYNNEI. Trimming pared 3 bases from V and 4 bases from J, leaving 16 bases between. CDR3 DNA sequence: TGTGCCAGCAGTGAGACAGGGAGGGGAGGTTACAATGAGCAGTTCTTC. This codes for CASSETGRGGYNEQFF. Drawing the rest from reference TRBV2 and TRBJ2-1, the complete variable domain is EPEVTQTPSHQVTQMGQEVILRCVPISNHLYFYWYRQILGQKVEFLVSFYNNEISEKSEIFDDQFSVERPDGSNFTLKIRSTKLEDSAMYFCASSETGRGGYNEQFFGPGTRLTVL.